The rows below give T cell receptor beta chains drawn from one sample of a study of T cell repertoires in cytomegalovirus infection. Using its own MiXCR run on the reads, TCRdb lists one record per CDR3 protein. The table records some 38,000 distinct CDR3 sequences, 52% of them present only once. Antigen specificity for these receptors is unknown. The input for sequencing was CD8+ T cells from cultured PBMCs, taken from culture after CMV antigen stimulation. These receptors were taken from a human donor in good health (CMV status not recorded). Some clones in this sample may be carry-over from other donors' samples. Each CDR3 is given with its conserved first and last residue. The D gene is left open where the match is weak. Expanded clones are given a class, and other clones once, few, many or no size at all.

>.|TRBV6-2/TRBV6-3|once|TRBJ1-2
CASSYSRSNYGYTF
TGTGCCAGCAGTTACTCGAGATCGAACTATGGCTACACCTTC
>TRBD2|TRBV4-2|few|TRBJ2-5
CASSQEQAGLAGGPQETQYF
TGTGCCAGCAGCCAAGAACAAGCGGGACTAGCGGGAGGGCCGCAAGAGACCCAGTACTTC
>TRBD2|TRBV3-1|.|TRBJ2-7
CASSPRGSIYEQYF
TGTGCCAGCAGCCCGCGGGGGAGTATTTACGAGCAGTACTTC
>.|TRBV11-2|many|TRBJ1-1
CASSLSMNTEAFF
TGTGCCAGCAGCTTATCCATGAACACTGAAGCTTTCTTT
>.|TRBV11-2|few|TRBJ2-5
CASQPGHQETQYF
TGTGCCAGCCAACCTGGGCACCAAGAGACCCAGTACTTC
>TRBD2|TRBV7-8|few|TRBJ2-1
CASSLGLAGAPLYNEQFF
TGTGCCAGCAGCTTGGGACTAGCGGGAGCCCCCCTATACAATGAGCAGTTCTTC
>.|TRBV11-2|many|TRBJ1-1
CASSLVGQANTEAFF
TGTGCCAGCAGCTTAGTTGGGCAGGCGAACACTGAAGCTTTCTTT
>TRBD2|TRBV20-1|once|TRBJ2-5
CSARDGRLAGELQETQYF
TGCAGTGCTAGAGATGGGAGACTAGCGGGGGAGCTACAAGAGACCCAGTACTTC
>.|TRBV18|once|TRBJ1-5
CASSPTGSDQPQHF
TGTGCCAGCTCACCGACAGGTTCGGATCAGCCCCAGCATTTT
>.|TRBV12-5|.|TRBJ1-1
CASGLSGTEAFF
TGTGCTAGTGGTTTGTCGGGCACTGAAGCTTTCTTT
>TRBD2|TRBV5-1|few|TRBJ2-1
CASSFSPPGLAGEEQFF
TGCGCCAGCAGCTTCTCGCCCCCGGGACTAGCGGGAGAGGAGCAGTTCTTC
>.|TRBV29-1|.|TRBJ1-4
CSVQGEKLFF
TGCAGCGTTCAGGGGGAAAAACTGTTTTTT
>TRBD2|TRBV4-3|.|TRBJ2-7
CASSLTGLASDKQYF
TGCGCCAGCAGCTTGACGGGACTAGCTTCCGACAAGCAGTACTTC
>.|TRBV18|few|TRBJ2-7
CASSPGGQSSYEQYF
TGTGCCAGCTCACCAGGCGGGCAGAGCTCCTACGAGCAGTACTTC
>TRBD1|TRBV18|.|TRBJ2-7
CASSPSDRSSYEQYF
TGTGCCAGCTCACCTTCGGACAGGAGCTCCTACGAGCAGTACTTC
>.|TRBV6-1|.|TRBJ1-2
CASRSGYGYTF
TGTGCCAGCAGATCGGGCTATGGCTACACCTTC
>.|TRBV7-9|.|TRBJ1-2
CASSYGGMGPGGYTF
TGTGCCAGCAGCTACGGGGGGATGGGGCCGGGTGGCTACACCTTC
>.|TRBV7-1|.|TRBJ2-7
CASSWDGEQYF
TGTGCCAGCAGCTGGGATGGCGAGCAGTACTTC
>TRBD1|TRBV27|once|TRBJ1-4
CASSPWTGGGSNEKLFF
TGTGCCAGCAGTCCTTGGACAGGGGGGGGGTCTAATGAAAAACTGTTTTTT
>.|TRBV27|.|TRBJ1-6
CASSGELGALHF
TGTGCCAGCAGTGGAGAATTGGGGGCCCTCCACTTT
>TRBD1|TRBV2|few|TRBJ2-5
CASSETSGTGFQETQYF
TGTGCCAGCAGTGAAACATCCGGGACAGGGTTCCAAGAGACCCAGTACTTC
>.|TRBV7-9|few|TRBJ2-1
CASSFYRGLGDEQFF
TGTGCCAGCAGCTTTTATAGAGGGCTGGGCGATGAGCAGTTCTTC
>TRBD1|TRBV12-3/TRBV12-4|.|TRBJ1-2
CASSARTGWAGYTF
TGTGCCAGCAGCGCTCGGACAGGGTGGGCTGGCTACACCTTC
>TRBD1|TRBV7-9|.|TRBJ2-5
CASSLAPTGTRETQYF
TGTGCCAGCAGCTTAGCACCGACAGGGACCAGAGAGACCCAGTACTTC
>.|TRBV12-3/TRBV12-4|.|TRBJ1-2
CASSSQQRTGIDGYTF
TGTGCCAGCAGTTCCCAGCAGAGAACAGGGATCGATGGCTACACCTTC
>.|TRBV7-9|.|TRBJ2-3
CASTDVRPDTQYF
TGTGCCAGCACCGACGTCCGACCAGATACGCAGTATTTT
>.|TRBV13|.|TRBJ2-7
CASSLAATTYEQYF
TGTGCCAGCAGCTTAGCCGCTACTACCTACGAGCAGTACTTC
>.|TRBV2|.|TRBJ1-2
CASSLDKNYGYTF
TGTGCCAGCAGTCTCGACAAAAACTATGGCTACACCTTC
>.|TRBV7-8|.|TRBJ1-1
CASSLVWSAVVGVNTEAFF
TGTGCCAGCAGCTTAGTGTGGTCTGCGGTCGTCGGGGTGAACACTGAAGCTTTCTTT
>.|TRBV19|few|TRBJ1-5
CASSIVGIQPQHF
TGTGCCAGTAGTATTGTTGGAATTCAGCCCCAGCATTTT
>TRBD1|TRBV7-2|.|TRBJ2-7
CASSKTGTGGTARNYEQYF
TGTGCCAGCAGCAAAACCGGGACAGGGGGCACCGCCAGGAACTACGAGCAGTACTTC
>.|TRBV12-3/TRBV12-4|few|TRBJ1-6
CASKLTGFSYNSPLHF
TGTGCCAGCAAGCTAACGGGTTTCTCCTATAATTCACCCCTCCACTTT
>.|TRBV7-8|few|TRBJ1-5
CASSPEGVRNQPQHF
TGTGCCAGCAGCCCGGAGGGGGTAAGGAATCAGCCCCAGCATTTT
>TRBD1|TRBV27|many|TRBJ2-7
CASRGGTGVMSEQYF
TGTGCCAGCAGAGGGGGGACAGGTGTAATGAGCGAGCAGTACTTC
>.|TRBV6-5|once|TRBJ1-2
CASREQLTNYGYTF
TGTGCCAGCAGGGAACAGTTAACTAACTATGGCTACACCTTC
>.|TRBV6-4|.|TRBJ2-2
CASSGGSTTGELFF
TGTGCCAGCAGTGGGGGCAGCACAACCGGGGAGCTGTTTTTT
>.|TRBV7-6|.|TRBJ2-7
CASAPDGLEQYF
TGTGCCAGCGCCCCAGATGGGTTGGAGCAGTACTTC
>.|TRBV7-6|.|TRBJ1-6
CASSLKGLGNSPLHF
TGTGCCAGCAGCCTTAAAGGGCTAGGGAATTCACCCCTCCACTTT
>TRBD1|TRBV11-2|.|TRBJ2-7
CASSLGQGLWGQYF
TGTGCCAGCAGCTTAGGACAGGGCCTATGGGGGCAGTACTTC
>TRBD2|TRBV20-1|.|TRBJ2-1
CSARNAGGSYNEQFF
TGCAGTGCTAGAAATGCGGGGGGGTCCTACAATGAGCAGTTCTTC
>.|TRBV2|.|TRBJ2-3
CASSERVDTQYF
TGTGCCAGCAGTGAACGAGTAGATACGCAGTATTTT
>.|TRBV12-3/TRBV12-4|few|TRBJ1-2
CASSHSRGILIYGYTF
TGTGCCAGCAGCCACTCGCGGGGAATTTTGATCTATGGCTACACCTTC
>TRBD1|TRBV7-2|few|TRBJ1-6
CASSFGTGARSSYNSPLHF
TGTGCCAGCAGCTTCGGGACAGGGGCCAGGAGCTCCTATAATTCACCCCTCCACTTT
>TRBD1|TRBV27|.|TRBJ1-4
CASSPKAGQLFATNEKLFF
TGTGCCAGCAGTCCGAAAGCGGGACAGCTGTTTGCAACTAATGAAAAACTGTTTTTT
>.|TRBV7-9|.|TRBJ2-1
CASSPPGGHNEQFF
TGTGCCAGCAGCCCCCCTGGGGGCCACAATGAGCAGTTCTTC
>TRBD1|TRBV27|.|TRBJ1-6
CASSGGTANSPLHF
TGTGCCAGCAGTGGCGGGACAGCCAATTCACCCCTCCACTTT
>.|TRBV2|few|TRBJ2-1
CARNRANNEQFF
TGTGCCAGAAACAGGGCTAACAATGAGCAGTTCTTC
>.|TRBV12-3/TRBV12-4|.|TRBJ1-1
CASSLAPGFNTEAFF
TGTGCCAGCAGTTTAGCGCCGGGGTTCAACACTGAAGCTTTCTTT
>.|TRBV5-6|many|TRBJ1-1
CASSLWETEAFF
TGTGCCAGCAGCTTGTGGGAGACTGAAGCTTTCTTT
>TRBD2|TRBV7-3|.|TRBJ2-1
CASSLSLAGGPSSYNEQFF
TGTGCCAGCAGCTTAAGTCTAGCGGGGGGTCCTAGCTCCTACAATGAGCAGTTCTTC
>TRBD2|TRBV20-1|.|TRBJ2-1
CSAGRASYNEQFF
TGCAGTGCCGGGAGGGCCAGCTACAATGAGCAGTTCTTC